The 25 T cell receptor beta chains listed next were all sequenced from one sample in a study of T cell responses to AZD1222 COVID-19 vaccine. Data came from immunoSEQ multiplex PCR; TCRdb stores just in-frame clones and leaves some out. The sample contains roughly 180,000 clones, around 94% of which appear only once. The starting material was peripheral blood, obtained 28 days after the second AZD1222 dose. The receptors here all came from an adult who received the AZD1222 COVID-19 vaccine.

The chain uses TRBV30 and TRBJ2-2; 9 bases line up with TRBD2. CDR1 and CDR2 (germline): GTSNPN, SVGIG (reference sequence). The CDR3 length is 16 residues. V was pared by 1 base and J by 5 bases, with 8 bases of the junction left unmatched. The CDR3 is CAWSDEREAWTGELFF. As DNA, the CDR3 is TGTGCCTGGAGTGATGAGCGGGAGGCGTGGACCGGGGAGCTGTTTTTT.

The CDR3 DNA follows: TGTGCCAGCAGCCAGGGGACTAGCGTCGGGAATGAGCAGTTCTTC. It specifies CASSQGTSVGNEQFF. V gene TRBV7-9 combines with J gene TRBJ2-1; TRBD2 aligns across 10 bases. The germline gives CDR1 SEHNR, CDR2 FQNEAQ (reference sequence). The CDR3 runs to 15 residues. Unmatched junction bases numbered 8, after V lost 5 bases and J lost 7 bases.

CDR3 amino acids: CASSLTGLSNQPQHF. The CDR3 nucleotides read TGTGCCAGCAGCTTGACGGGATTGAGTAATCAGCCCCAGCATTTT. The chain uses TRBV5-8 and TRBJ1-5; D is undetermined. Germline CDR1 and CDR2: SGHTS and YDEGEE. The germline V and J ends were trimmed by 1 base and 4 bases, with 12 bases remaining between them. The CDR3 is made up of 15 amino acids. Full variable domain (outside the CDR3, taken from reference TRBV5-8 and TRBJ1-5): EAGVTQSPTHLIKTRGQQATLRCSPISGHTSVYWYQQALGLGLQFLLWYDEGEERNRGNFPPRFSGRQFPNYSSELNVNALELEDSALYLCASSLTGLSNQPQHFGDGTRLSIL.

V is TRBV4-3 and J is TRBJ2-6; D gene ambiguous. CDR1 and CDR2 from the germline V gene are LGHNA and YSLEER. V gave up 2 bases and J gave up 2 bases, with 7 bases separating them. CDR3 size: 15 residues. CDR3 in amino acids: CASSQLGTGANVLTF. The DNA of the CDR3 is TGCGCCAGCAGCCAATTGGGCACTGGGGCCAACGTCCTGACTTTC.

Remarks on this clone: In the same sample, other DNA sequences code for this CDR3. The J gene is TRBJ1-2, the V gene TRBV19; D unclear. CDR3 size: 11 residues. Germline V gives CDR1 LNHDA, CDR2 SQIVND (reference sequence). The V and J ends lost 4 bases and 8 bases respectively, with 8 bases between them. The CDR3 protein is CASSTPRGYTF. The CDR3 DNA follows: TGTGCCAGTAGTACTCCTCGAGGCTACACCTTC.

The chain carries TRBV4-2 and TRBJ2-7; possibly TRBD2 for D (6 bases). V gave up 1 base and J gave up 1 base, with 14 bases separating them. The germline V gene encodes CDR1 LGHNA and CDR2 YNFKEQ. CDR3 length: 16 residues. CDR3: CASSQAPGLPSYEQYF. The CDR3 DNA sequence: TGTGCCAGCAGCCAAGCTCCGGGACTCCCATCCTACGAGCAGTACTTC.

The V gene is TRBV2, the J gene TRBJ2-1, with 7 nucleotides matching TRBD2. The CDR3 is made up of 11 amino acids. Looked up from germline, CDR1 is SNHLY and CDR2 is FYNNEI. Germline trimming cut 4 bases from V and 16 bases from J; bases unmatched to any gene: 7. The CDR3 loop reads CASSGGLADFF. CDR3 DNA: TGTGCCAGCAGTGGAGGGCTAGCGGATTTCTTC.

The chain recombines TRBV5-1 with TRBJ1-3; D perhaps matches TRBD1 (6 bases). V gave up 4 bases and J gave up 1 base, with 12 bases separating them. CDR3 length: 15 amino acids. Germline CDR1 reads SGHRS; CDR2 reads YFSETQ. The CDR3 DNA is TGCGCCAGCAGCCTCCAAGGGGGATCTGGAAACACCATATATTTT. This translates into CASSLQGGSGNTIYF.

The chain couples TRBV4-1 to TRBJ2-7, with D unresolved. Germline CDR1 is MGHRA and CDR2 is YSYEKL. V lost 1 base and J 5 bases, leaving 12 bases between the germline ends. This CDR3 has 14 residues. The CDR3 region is CASSQAEIVDEQYF. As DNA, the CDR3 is TGCGCCAGCAGCCAAGCCGAGATAGTGGACGAGCAGTACTTC.

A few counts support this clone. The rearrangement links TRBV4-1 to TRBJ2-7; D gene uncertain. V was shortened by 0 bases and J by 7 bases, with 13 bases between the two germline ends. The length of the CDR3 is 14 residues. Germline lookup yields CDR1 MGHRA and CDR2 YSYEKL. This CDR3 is CASSQDNNLWEQYF. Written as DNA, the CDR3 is TGCGCCAGCAGCCAAGATAACAACCTGTGGGAGCAGTACTTC.

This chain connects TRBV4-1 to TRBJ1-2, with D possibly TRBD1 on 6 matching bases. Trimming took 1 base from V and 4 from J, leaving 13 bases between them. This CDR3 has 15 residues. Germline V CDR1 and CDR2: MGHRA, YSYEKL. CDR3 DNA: TGCGCCAGCAGCCAAGCCTACAGGGAAAGCTATGGCTACACCTTC. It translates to CASSQAYRESYGYTF.

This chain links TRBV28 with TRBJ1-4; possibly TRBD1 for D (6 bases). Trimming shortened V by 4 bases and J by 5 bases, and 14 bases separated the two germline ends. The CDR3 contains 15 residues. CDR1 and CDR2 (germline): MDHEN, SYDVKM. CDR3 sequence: CASSSLWTENEKLFF. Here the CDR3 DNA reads TGTGCCAGCAGTTCCCTCTGGACAGAAAATGAAAAACTGTTTTTT.

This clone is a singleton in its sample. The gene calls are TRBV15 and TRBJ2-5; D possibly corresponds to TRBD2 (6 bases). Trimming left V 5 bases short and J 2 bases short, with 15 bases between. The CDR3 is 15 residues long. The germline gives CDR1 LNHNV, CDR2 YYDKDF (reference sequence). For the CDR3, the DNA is TGTGCCACCAGCCCCCGCAGGAGGGATCAAGAGACCCAGTACTTC. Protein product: CATSPRRRDQETQYF.

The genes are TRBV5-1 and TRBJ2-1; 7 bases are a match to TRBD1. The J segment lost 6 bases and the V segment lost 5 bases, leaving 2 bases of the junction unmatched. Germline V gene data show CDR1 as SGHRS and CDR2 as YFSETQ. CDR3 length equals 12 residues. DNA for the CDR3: TGCGCCAGCAGGTCAGGGGGCAATGAGCAGTTCTTC. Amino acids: CASRSGGNEQFF.

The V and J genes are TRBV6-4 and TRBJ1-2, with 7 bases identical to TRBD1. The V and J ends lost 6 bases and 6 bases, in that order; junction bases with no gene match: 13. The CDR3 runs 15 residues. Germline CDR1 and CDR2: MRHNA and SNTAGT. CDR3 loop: CASSPPDRPRDGYTF. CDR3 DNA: TGTGCCAGCAGCCCCCCGGACAGGCCCCGGGATGGCTACACCTTC.

The chain's CDR3 is CASGLQGPPSETQYF. CDR3 bases: TGTGCTAGTGGATTACAGGGTCCGCCAAGCGAGACCCAGTACTTC. This chain links TRBV12-5 with TRBJ2-5, with a tentative D call TRBD1 (6 bases). The V gene lost 6 bases and the J gene lost 5 bases, with 19 bases spanning the gap. The CDR3 is made up of 15 amino acids. Per the germline V gene, CDR1 is LGHNT and CDR2 is FRNRAP.

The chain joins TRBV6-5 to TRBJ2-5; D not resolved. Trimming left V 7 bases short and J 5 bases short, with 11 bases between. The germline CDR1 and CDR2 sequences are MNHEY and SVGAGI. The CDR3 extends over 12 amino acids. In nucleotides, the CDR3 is TGTGCCAGCACCGAAGTTCGGGAGACCCAGTACTTC. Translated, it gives CASTEVRETQYF.

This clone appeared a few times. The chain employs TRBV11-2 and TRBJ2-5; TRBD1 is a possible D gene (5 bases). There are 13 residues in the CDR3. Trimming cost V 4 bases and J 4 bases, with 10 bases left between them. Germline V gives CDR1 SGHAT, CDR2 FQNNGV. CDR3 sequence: CASSSRVGETQYF. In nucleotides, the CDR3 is TGTGCCAGCAGCTCCAGGGTAGGAGAGACCCAGTACTTC.

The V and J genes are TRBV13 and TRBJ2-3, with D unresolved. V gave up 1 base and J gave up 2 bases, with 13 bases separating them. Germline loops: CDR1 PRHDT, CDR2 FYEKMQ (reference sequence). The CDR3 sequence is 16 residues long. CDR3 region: CASSLVVPGDTDTQYF. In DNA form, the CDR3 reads TGTGCCAGCAGCTTAGTAGTTCCAGGAGACACAGATACGCAGTATTTT.

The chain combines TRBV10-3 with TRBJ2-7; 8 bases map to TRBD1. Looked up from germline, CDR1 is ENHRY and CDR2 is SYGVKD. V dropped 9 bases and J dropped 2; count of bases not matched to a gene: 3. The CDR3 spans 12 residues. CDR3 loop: CAMGQEAYEQYF. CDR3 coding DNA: TGTGCCATGGGACAGGAGGCCTACGAGCAGTACTTC.

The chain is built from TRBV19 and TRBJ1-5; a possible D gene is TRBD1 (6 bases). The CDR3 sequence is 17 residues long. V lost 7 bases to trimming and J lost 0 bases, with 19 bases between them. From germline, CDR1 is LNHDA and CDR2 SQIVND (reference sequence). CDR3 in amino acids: CASTPASGTLSNQPQHF. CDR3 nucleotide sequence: TGTGCCAGTACCCCCGCCTCGGGGACACTTAGCAATCAGCCCCAGCATTTT.

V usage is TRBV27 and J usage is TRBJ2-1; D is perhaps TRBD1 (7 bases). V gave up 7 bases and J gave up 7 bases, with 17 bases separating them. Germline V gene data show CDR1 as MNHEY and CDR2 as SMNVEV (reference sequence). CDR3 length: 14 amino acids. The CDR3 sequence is CASTTRGVYNEQFF. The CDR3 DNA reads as TGTGCCAGCACGACCAGGGGGGTGTATAATGAGCAGTTCTTC.

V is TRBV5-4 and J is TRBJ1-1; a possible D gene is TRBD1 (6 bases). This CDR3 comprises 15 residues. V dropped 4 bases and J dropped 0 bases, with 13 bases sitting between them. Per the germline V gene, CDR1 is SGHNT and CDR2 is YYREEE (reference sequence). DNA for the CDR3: TGTGCCAGCAGCCGCCCCGGGGGCATGAACACTGAAGCTTTCTTT. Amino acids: CASSRPGGMNTEAFF.

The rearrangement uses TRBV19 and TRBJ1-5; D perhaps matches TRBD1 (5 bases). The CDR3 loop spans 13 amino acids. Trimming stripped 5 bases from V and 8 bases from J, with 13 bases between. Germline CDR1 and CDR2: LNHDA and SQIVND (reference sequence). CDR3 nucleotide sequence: TGTGCCAGTAGTCATCTTAGAGGGGAGCCCCAGCATTTT. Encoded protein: CASSHLRGEPQHF.

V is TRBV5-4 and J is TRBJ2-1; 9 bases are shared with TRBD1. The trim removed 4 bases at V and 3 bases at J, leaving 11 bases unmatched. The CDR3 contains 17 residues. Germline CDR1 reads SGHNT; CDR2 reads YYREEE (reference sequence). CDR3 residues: CASSVGGQGSYYNEQFF. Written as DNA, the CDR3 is TGTGCCAGCAGCGTAGGGGGACAGGGTAGTTACTACAATGAGCAGTTCTTC.